The 3 T cell receptor beta chains below come from one sample, sequenced in a study of blood T cell repertoires in COVID-19. This table comes from immunoSEQ multiplex PCR, and its TCRdb copy is limited to in-frame clones, with some not included. The top ten clones hold about 0.26% of a sample with hundreds of thousands of clones, around 89% of them seen once. Sequencing was performed on peripheral blood. All receptors come from a young woman with acute or convalescent COVID-19.

V and J are TRBV7-7 and TRBJ2-3; 16 nucleotides match TRBD2. Germline CDR1 and CDR2: SSHAT and FNYEAQ (reference sequence). V lost 6 bases to trimming and J lost 4 bases; unmatched junction nucleotides: 13. This CDR3 is built from 19 residues. In nucleotides, the CDR3 is TGTGCCAGCAGTCCCGGGACTAGCGGGGGGGCGGGGGACCCAGATACGCAGTATTTT. It codes for CASSPGTSGGAGDPDTQYF.

The chain employs TRBV3-1 (or the pseudogene TRBV3-2) and TRBJ2-3; tentative D call: TRBD1 (6 bases). V was pared by 6 bases and J by 0 bases, with 16 bases between. Germline-derived CDR1 and CDR2 are LGHDT and YNNKEL (reference sequence). CDR3 length: 16 residues. CDR3 DNA: TGTGCCAGCAGTTTTCCCGGGACACTAAGCACAGATACGCAGTATTTT. This translates into CASSFPGTLSTDTQYF.

The rearrangement uses TRBV20-1 and TRBJ1-3; D not resolved. CDR1 is DFQATT and CDR2 is SNEGSKA in the germline V gene (reference sequence). V was shortened by 3 bases and J by 8 bases, with 8 bases between the two germline ends. The CDR3 has 11 residues. The chain's CDR3 is CSASTVYTIYF. The CDR3 DNA follows: TGCAGTGCTAGTACAGTTTACACCATATATTTT.